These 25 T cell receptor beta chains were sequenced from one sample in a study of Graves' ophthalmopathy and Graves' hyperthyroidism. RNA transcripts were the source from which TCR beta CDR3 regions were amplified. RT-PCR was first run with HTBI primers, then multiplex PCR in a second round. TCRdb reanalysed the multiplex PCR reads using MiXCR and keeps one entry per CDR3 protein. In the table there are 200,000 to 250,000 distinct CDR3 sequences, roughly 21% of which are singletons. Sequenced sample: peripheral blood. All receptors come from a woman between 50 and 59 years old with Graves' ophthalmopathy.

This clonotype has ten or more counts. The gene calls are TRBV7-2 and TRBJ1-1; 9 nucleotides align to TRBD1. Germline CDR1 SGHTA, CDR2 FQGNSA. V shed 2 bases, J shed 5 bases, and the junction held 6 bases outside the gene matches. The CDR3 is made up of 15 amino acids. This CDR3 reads CASSLSGTGLTEAFF. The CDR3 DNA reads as TGTGCCAGCAGCTTATCCGGGACAGGGCTTACTGAAGCTTTCTTT.

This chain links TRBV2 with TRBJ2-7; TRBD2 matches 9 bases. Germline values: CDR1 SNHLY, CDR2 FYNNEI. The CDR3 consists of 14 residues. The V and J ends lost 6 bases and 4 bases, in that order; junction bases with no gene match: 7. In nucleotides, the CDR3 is TGTGCCAGCAGGGTGGCGCGGGGGGGGTACGAGCAGTACTTC. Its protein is CASRVARGGYEQYF.

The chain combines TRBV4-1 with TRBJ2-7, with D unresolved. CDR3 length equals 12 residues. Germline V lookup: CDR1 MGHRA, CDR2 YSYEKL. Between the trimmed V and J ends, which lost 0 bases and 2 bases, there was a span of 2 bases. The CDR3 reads CASSQEPYEQYF. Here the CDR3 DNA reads TGCGCCAGCAGCCAAGAACCCTACGAGCAGTACTTC.

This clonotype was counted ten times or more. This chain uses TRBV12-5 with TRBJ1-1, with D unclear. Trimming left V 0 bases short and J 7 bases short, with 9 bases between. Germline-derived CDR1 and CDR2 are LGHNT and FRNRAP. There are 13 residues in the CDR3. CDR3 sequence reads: CASGLVERLEAFF. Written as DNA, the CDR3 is TGTGCTAGTGGTTTGGTTGAGCGGCTTGAAGCTTTCTTT.

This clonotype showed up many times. The CDR3 loop is CASSPLWREGLETQYF. CDR3 nucleotides: TGTGCCAGCAGTCCCTTGTGGCGGGAGGGCCTCGAGACCCAGTACTTC. The chain has TRBV27 and TRBJ2-5, with TRBD2 identical over 9 bases. The CDR3 runs to 16 residues. Per the germline V gene, CDR1 is MNHEY and CDR2 is SMNVEV (reference sequence). V gave up 5 bases and J gave up 5 bases; unmatched junction bases: 12.

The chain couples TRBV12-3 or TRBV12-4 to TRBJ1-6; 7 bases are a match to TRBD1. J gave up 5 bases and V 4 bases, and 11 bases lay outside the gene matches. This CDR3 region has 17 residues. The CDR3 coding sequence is TGTGCCAGCAGTTCCCGGTTAAGGGGGCGGGATAATTCACCCCTCCACTTT. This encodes CASSSRLRGRDNSPLHF.

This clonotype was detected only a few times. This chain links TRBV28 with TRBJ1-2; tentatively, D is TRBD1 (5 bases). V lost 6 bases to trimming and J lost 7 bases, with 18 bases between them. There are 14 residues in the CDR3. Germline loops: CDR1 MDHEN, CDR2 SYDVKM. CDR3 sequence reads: CASRRAPGQPGYTF. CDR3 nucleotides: TGTGCCAGCAGGCGGGCACCCGGACAACCTGGCTACACCTTC.

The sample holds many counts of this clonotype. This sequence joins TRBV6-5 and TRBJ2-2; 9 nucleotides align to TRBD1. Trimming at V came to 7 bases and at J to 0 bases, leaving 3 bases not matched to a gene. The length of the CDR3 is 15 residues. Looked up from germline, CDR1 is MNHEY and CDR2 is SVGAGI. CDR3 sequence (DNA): TGTGCCAGCAAACGGGACAGGGCGAACACCGGGGAGCTGTTTTTT. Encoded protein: CASKRDRANTGELFF.

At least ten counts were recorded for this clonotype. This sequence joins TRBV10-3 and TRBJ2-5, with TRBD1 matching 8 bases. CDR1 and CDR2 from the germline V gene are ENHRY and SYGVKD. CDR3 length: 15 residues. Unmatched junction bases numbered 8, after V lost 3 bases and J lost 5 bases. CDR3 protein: CAISDTGGKDETQYF. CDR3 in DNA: TGTGCCATCAGTGACACAGGGGGGAAGGATGAGACCCAGTACTTC.

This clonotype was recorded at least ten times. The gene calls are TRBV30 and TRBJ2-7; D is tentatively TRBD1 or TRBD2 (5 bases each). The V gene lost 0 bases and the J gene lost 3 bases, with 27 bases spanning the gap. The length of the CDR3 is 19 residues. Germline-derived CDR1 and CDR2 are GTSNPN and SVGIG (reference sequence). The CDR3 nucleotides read TGTGCCTGGAGTGTCGGTCCTATTGGGGGACCTGACTTTCGCTACGAGCAGTACTTC. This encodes CAWSVGPIGGPDFRYEQYF. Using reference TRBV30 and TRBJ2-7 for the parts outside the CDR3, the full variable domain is SQTIHQWPATLVQPVGSPLSLECTVEGTSNPNLYWYRQAAGRGLQLLFYSVGIGQISSEVPQNLSASRPQDRQFILSSKKLLLSDSGFYLCAWSVGPIGGPDFRYEQYFGPGTRLTVT.

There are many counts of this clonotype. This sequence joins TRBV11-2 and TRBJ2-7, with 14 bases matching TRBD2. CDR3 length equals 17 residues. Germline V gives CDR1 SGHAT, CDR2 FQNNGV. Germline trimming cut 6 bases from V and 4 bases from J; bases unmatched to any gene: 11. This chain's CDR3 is CASSPRGRLAGGYEQYF. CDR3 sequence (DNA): TGTGCCAGCAGTCCTAGAGGGAGACTAGCGGGAGGGTACGAGCAGTACTTC.

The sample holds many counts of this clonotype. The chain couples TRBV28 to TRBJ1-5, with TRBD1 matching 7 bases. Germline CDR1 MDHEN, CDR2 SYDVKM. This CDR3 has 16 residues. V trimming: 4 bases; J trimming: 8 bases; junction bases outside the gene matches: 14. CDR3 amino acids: CASSSQSSDRFEPQHF. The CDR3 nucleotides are TGTGCCAGCAGTTCCCAATCTTCGGACAGGTTTGAGCCCCAGCATTTT.

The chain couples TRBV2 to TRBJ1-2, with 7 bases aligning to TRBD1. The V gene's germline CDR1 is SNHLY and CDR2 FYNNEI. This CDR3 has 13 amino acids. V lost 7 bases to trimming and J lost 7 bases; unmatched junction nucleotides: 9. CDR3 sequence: CASTWDRQTGYTF. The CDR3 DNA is TGTGCCAGCACCTGGGACAGACAGACTGGCTACACCTTC.

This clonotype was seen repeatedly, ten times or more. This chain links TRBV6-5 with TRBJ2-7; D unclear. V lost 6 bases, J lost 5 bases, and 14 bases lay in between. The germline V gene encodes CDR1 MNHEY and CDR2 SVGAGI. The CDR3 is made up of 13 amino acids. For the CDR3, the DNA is TGTGCCAGCAGCCGTAACCAGTGGGACGAGCAGTACTTC. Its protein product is CASSRNQWDEQYF.

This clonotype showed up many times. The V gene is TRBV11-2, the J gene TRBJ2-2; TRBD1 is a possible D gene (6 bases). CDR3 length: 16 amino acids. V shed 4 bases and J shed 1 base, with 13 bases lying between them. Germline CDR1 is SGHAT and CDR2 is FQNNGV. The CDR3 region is CASSSQGLGNTGELFF. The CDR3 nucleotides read TGTGCCAGCAGCTCACAGGGATTGGGGAACACCGGGGAGCTGTTTTTT.

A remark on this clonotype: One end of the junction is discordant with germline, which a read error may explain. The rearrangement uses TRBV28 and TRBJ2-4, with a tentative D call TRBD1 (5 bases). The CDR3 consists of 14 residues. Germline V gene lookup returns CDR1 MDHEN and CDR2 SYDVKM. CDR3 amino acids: CASCLTGAKNLQYF. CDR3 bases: TGTGCCAGCTGTTTAACAGGAGCCAAAAACCTTCAGTACTTC.

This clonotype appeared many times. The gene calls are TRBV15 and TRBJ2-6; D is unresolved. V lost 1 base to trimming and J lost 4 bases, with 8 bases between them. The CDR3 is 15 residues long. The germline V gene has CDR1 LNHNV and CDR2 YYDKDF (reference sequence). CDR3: CATSRASTGANVLTF. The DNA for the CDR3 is TGTGCCACCAGCAGAGCCAGTACGGGGGCCAACGTCCTGACTTTC.

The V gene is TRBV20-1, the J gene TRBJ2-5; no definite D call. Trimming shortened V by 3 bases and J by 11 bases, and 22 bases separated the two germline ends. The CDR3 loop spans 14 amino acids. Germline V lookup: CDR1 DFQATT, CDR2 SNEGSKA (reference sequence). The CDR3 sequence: CSASDRSYSRPQYF. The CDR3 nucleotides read TGCAGTGCTAGCGATCGCAGCTATTCCCGCCCGCAGTACTTC.

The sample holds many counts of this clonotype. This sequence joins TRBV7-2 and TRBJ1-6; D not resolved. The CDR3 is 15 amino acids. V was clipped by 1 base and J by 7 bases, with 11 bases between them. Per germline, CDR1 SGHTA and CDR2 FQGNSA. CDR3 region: CASSLGPPPNSPLHF. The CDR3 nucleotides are TGTGCCAGCAGCTTAGGTCCACCACCGAATTCACCCCTCCACTTT.

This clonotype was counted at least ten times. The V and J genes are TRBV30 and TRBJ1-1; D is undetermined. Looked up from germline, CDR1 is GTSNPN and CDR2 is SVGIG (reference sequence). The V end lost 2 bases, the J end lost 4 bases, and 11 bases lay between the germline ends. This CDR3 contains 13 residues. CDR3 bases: TGTGCCTGGAGTAGACGGAGCGGCACTGAAGCTTTCTTT. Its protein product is CAWSRRSGTEAFF.

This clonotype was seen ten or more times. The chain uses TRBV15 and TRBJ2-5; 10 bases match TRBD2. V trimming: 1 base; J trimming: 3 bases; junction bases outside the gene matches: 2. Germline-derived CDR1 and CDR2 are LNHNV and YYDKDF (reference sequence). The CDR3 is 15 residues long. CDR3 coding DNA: TGTGCCACCAGCAGAGGGACTAGCGGAGAAGAGACCCAGTACTTC. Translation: CATSRGTSGEETQYF.

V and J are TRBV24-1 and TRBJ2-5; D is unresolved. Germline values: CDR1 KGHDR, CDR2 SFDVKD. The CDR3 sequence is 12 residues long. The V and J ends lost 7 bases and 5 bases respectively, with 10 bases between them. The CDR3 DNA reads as TGTGCCACCAGGGGTTCTCGGGAGACCCAGTACTTC. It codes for CATRGSRETQYF.

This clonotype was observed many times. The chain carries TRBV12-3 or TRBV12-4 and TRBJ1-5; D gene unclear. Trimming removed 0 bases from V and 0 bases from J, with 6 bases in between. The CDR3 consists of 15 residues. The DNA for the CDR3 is TGTGCCAGCAGTTTAGCTGGGAATAGCAATCAGCCCCAGCATTTT. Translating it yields CASSLAGNSNQPQHF.

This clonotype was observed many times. DNA of the CDR3: TGTGCCAGCAGTTTCTCTCGGGGCTCGGGCACTGAAGCTTTCTTT. Its protein product is CASSFSRGSGTEAFF. V gene TRBV12-3 or TRBV12-4 combines with J gene TRBJ1-1, with D possibly matching TRBD1 (5 bases). V was clipped by 3 bases and J by 4 bases, with 15 bases between them. This CDR3 is 15 amino acids long.

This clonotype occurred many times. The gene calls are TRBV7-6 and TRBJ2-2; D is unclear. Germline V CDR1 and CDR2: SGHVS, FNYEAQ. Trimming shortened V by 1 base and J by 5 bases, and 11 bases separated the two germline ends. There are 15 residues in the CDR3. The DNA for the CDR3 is TGTGCCAGCAGCTTAGGCCCCTACAGAACCGGGGAGCTGTTTTTT. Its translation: CASSLGPYRTGELFF.